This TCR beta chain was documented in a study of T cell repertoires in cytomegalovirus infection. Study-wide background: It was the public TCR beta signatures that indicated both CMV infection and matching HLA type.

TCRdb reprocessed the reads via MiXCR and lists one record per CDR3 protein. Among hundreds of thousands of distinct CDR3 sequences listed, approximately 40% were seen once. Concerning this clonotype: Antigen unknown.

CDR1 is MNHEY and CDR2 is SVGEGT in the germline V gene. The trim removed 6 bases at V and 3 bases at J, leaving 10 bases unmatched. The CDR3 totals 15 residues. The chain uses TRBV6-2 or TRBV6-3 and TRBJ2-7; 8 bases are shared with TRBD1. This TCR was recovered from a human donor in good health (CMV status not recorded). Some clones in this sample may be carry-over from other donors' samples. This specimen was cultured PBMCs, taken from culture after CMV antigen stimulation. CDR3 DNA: TGTGCCAGCAGACACACCGGGACAGGCCTCTACGAGCAGTACTTC. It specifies CASRHTGTGLYEQYF.